Presented here are 8 T cell receptor beta chains from one specimen sequenced in a study of OX40 agonist ivuxolimab in advanced cancers. Profiling relied on immunoSEQ multiplex PCR, and the TCRdb table lists in-frame clones only, not all of them. There are approximately 40,000 clones in the sample; approximately 88% occur only once, and roughly 25% lies in the top ten. This specimen was CD4+ or CD8+ T cells sorted from blood, taken in a trial of the OX40 agonist ivuxolimab. The receptors stem from an adult with an advanced solid tumor such as melanoma, head and neck, liver or kidney cancer.

V and J are TRBV7-9 and TRBJ2-7, with 7 bases aligning to TRBD2. The CDR3 has 13 amino acids. The V gene's germline CDR1 is SEHNR and CDR2 FQNEAQ (reference sequence). V dropped 4 bases and J dropped 6; count of bases not matched to a gene: 6. This chain's CDR3 is CASSSGLRGEQYF. The CDR3 DNA follows: TGTGCCAGCAGCTCGGGACTAAGAGGCGAGCAGTACTTC.

The rearrangement links TRBV5-1 to TRBJ2-4; the match to TRBD1 covers 9 bases. This CDR3 spans 16 amino acids. Per the germline V gene, CDR1 is SGHRS and CDR2 is YFSETQ. V was pared by 0 bases and J by 1 base, with 2 bases of the junction left unmatched. The CDR3 protein is CASSLGDREAKNIQYF. The DNA for the CDR3 is TGCGCCAGCAGCTTGGGGGACAGGGAGGCCAAAAACATTCAGTACTTC.

This chain links TRBV28 with TRBJ2-6; D may correspond to TRBD1 or TRBD2 (5 bases each). The CDR3 is made up of 15 amino acids. The V end lost 3 bases, the J end lost 4 bases, and 10 bases lay between the germline ends. Looked up from germline, CDR1 is MDHEN and CDR2 is SYDVKM. The CDR3 DNA sequence: TGTGCCAGCAGTTTCGCCGGGACCGGGGCCAACGTCCTGACTTTC. Encoded protein: CASSFAGTGANVLTF.

Only a few counts were recorded for this clone. V is TRBV19 and J is TRBJ1-1; D unclear. The V end lost 6 bases, the J end lost 10 bases, and 15 bases lay between the germline ends. Germline CDR1 is LNHDA and CDR2 is SQIVND (reference sequence). The CDR3 consists of 12 residues. The CDR3 sequence is CASRAGGVGAFF. CDR3 DNA sequence: TGTGCCAGTAGGGCAGGCGGCGTTGGAGCTTTCTTT.

This clone was observed a few times. The CDR3 region is CASSRVAGAGYEQYF. CDR3 DNA: TGTGCCAGCAGTCGGGTAGCGGGAGCTGGCTACGAGCAGTACTTC. The chain couples TRBV6-6 to TRBJ2-7, with TRBD2 matching 9 bases. CDR1 is MNHNY and CDR2 is SVGAGI in the germline V gene (reference sequence). The CDR3 contains 15 residues. Losses at the gene ends were 5 bases for V and 3 bases for J; bases not matched to a gene: 8.

The chain couples TRBV28 to TRBJ1-2; D gene unclear. The CDR3 loop spans 10 amino acids. Trimming stripped 3 bases from V and 6 bases from J, with 2 bases between. Germline values: CDR1 MDHEN, CDR2 SYDVKM. CDR3 in amino acids: CASSLDGYTF. Written as DNA, the CDR3 is TGTGCCAGCAGTTTGGATGGCTACACCTTC.

The chain is built from TRBV6-1 and TRBJ2-3; no firm D call. Trimming removed 6 bases at V and 6 bases at J, with 16 bases between. Per germline, CDR1 MNHNS and CDR2 SASEGT. The CDR3 has 14 residues. CDR3 nucleotides: TGTGCCAGCAGACTCCGGTCCAGCGTGGATACGCAGTATTTT. Its protein is CASRLRSSVDTQYF.

This clone occurred a few times. The rearrangement joins TRBV28 to TRBJ2-7, with 8 bases aligning to TRBD2. V shed 4 bases, J shed 3 bases, and the junction held 8 bases outside the gene matches. The CDR3 runs to 15 residues. Germline values: CDR1 MDHEN, CDR2 SYDVKM. The CDR3 loop is CASSYFSGADYEQYF. The CDR3 bases are TGTGCCAGCAGTTACTTTAGCGGGGCTGACTACGAGCAGTACTTC.